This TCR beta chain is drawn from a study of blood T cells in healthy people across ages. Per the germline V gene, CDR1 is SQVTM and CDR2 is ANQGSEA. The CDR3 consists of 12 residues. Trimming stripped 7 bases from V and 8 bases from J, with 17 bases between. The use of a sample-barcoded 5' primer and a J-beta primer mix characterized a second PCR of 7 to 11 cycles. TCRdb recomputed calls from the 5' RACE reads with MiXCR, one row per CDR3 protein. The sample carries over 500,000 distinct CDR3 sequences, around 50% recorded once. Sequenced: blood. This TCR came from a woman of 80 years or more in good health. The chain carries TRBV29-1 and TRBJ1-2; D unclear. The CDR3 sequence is CSARATSRGYTF. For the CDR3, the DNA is TGCAGCGCTCGGGCCACCTCACGGGGCTACACCTTC.